This entry concerns a single T cell receptor (beta chain). Its antigen is currently unknown. This sample was taken from a study of cytomegalovirus exposure and HLA in healthy donors. Study results and limitations: Immune exposure was documented only through CMV serostatus. Cytomegalovirus-associated TCR beta chains were listed, numbering under 200. Through in vitro validation, three CMV-associated chains were shown to be specific for CMV antigens.

CDR3 length: 15 residues. V was cut by 4 bases and J by 11 bases, with 23 bases left in between. Germline V lookup: CDR1 MNHNS, CDR2 SASEGT. Both 60 Vbeta primers and 13 Jbeta primers went into the PCR. Clones were read by immunoSEQ multiplex PCR, and TCRdb kept only the in-frame ones, dropping some. The data contain around 120,000 clones, about 70% of them seen just once; the ten biggest clones take up 4.1%. This chain links TRBV6-1 with TRBJ1-1; perhaps TRBD1 as D (6 bases). The receptor was derived from a woman between 40 and 55 years old in good health and CMV-seronegative. Material: PBMCs. The CDR3 loop reads CASSGWDTPSETAFF. The CDR3, as DNA: TGTGCCAGCAGTGGTTGGGACACCCCTTCGGAGACGGCTTTCTTT.